These 18 T cell receptor beta chains came from one sample sequenced in a study of T cell responses to AZD1222 COVID-19 vaccine. Data came from immunoSEQ multiplex PCR; TCRdb stores just in-frame clones and leaves some out. The sample lists about 150,000 clones, 90% to 95% occurring once. The sample in question was peripheral blood, obtained 28 days after the second AZD1222 dose. The source is an adult who received the AZD1222 COVID-19 vaccine.

The chain links TRBV4-1 to TRBJ2-5, with 10 bases matching TRBD2. The germline gives CDR1 MGHRA, CDR2 YSYEKL. V lost 4 bases, J lost 2 bases, and 10 bases stayed unmatched. The CDR3 spans 17 residues. CDR3 sequence reads: CASSREPAGGHQETQYF. The CDR3 nucleotides are TGCGCCAGCAGCCGTGAGCCAGCGGGGGGGCATCAAGAGACCCAGTACTTC.

The J gene is TRBJ2-7, the V gene TRBV5-1; 7 nucleotides align to TRBD1. CDR3 length: 14 residues. Germline V gives CDR1 SGHRS, CDR2 YFSETQ. With V trimmed by 4 bases and J by 2 bases, 6 bases remained unmatched. The CDR3 DNA follows: TGCGCCAGCAGCACCGGACAGGCCGCCTACGAGCAGTACTTC. Protein product: CASSTGQAAYEQYF.

The chain employs TRBV27 and TRBJ2-2; D unclear. This CDR3 is built from 15 residues. The V end was cut by 6 bases, the J end by 2 bases, with 13 bases between. In germline, CDR1 is MNHEY, CDR2 SMNVEV (reference sequence). The CDR3 DNA follows: TGTGCCAGCAGAGAAAGCGAGCCCAACACCGGGGAGCTGTTTTTT. Translated, it gives CASRESEPNTGELFF.

This clone has only one observation. The rearrangement joins TRBV7-2 to TRBJ2-3, with a possible D match to TRBD1 (5 bases). The CDR3 is 18 residues long. The V and J ends lost 4 bases and 4 bases respectively, with 24 bases between them. Germline V CDR1 and CDR2: SGHTA, FQGNSA. This CDR3 reads CASSYLEERSGYPDTQYF. As DNA, the CDR3 is TGTGCCAGCAGCTACTTAGAAGAGAGATCAGGGTACCCAGATACGCAGTATTTT.

The J gene is TRBJ2-1, the V gene TRBV5-1, with 10 bases matching TRBD2. The CDR3 has 16 residues. The germline V gene has CDR1 SGHRS and CDR2 YFSETQ. The ends lost 1 base at V and 6 bases at J; junction bases unmatched: 7. CDR3: CASSLKAGGPGNEQFF. The CDR3 DNA reads TGCGCCAGCAGCTTGAAAGCGGGGGGGCCGGGCAATGAGCAGTTCTTC.

The chain couples TRBV3-1 (or the pseudogene TRBV3-2) to TRBJ2-7, with D hard to call. Trimming cost V 0 bases and J 0 bases, with 6 bases left between them. The germline gives CDR1 LGHDT, CDR2 YNNKEL (reference sequence). The CDR3 spans 14 residues. The CDR3 here is CASSQDLSSYEQYF. The CDR3 DNA reads as TGTGCCAGCAGCCAAGACCTGAGCTCCTACGAGCAGTACTTC.

This clone was seen more than once but under ten times. The rearrangement joins TRBV4-3 to TRBJ2-2; D gene uncertain. Germline V gene sequence: CDR1 LGHNA, CDR2 YSLEER. Trimming removed 4 bases at V and 4 bases at J, with 16 bases between. The CDR3 loop spans 16 amino acids. This CDR3 is CASSRELGRGTGELFF. CDR3 nucleotides: TGCGCCAGCAGCCGCGAACTCGGGCGCGGCACCGGGGAGCTGTTTTTT.

The chain uses TRBV7-2 and TRBJ2-1; a possible D gene is TRBD2 (5 bases). The CDR3 has 16 residues. Germline lookup yields CDR1 SGHTA and CDR2 FQGNSA. The V end was cut by 1 base, the J end by 5 bases, with 15 bases between. The CDR3 sequence: CASSLGGEGVNNEQFF. The CDR3 coding sequence is TGTGCCAGCAGCTTAGGCGGCGAGGGAGTTAACAATGAGCAGTTCTTC.

This clone was recorded only once. The chain combines TRBV7-2 with TRBJ1-6; 7 positions agree with TRBD1. V lost 4 bases to trimming and J lost 3 bases; unmatched junction nucleotides: 6. The V gene's germline CDR1 is SGHTA and CDR2 FQGNSA. CDR3 length: 16 amino acids. The CDR3 DNA sequence: TGTGCCAGCAGCTCGGCGGACAGGAGCTATAATTCACCCCTCCACTTT. Residues: CASSSADRSYNSPLHF.

The chain has TRBV5-4 and TRBJ2-5; 9 nucleotides line up with TRBD2. J was trimmed by 5 bases and V by 4 bases; bases with no gene match: 12. The CDR3 length is 16 residues. The germline V gene has CDR1 SGHNT and CDR2 YYREEE (reference sequence). The CDR3 DNA reads as TGTGCCAGCAGCGTCCCGGGTAGCGGGAGAACGGAGACCCAGTACTTC. Protein product: CASSVPGSGRTETQYF.

The chain recombines TRBV18 with TRBJ1-5; D gene ambiguous. Deletions cut 2 bases from V and 2 bases from J, with 7 bases between. The CDR3 is made up of 14 amino acids. The germline V gene has CDR1 KGHSH and CDR2 LQKENI. This CDR3 is CASSPGFGNQPQHF. The CDR3 DNA is TGTGCCAGCTCACCAGGGTTTGGCAATCAGCCCCAGCATTTT. Drawing the rest from reference TRBV18 and TRBJ1-5, the complete variable domain is NAGVMQNPRHLVRRRGQEARLRCSPMKGHSHVYWYRQLPEEGLKFMVYLQKENIIDESGMPKERFSAEFPKEGPSILRIQQVVRGDSAAYFCASSPGFGNQPQHFGDGTRLSIL.

J is TRBJ2-7 and V is TRBV6-2 or TRBV6-3; D unresolved. The CDR3 sequence is 11 residues long. V lost 5 bases to trimming and J lost 7 bases, with 9 bases between them. CDR1 and CDR2 (germline): MNHEY, SVGEGT. CDR3 amino acids: CASSAWGEQYF. The CDR3 bases are TGTGCCAGCAGTGCGTGGGGTGAGCAGTACTTC.

The gene calls are TRBV18 and TRBJ2-5; tentative D call: TRBD1 (6 bases). V dropped 3 bases and J dropped 2 bases, with 13 bases sitting between them. Germline loops: CDR1 KGHSH, CDR2 LQKENI. CDR3 length: 15 amino acids. The CDR3 sequence is CASSPRTDPQETQYF. The CDR3 DNA sequence: TGTGCCAGCTCACCTAGGACAGACCCTCAAGAGACCCAGTACTTC.

The chain has TRBV28 and TRBJ2-7; 7 nucleotides align to TRBD2. V shed 3 bases, J shed 0 bases, and the junction held 8 bases outside the gene matches. Germline V gene lookup returns CDR1 MDHEN and CDR2 SYDVKM. This CDR3 is 16 amino acids long. The CDR3 is CASSLGGAGSSYEQYF. In nucleotides, the CDR3 is TGTGCCAGCAGTTTGGGGGGAGCGGGATCCTCCTACGAGCAGTACTTC.

The chain is built from TRBV2 and TRBJ2-7, with D perhaps matching TRBD1 (5 bases). This CDR3 contains 15 residues. CDR1 SNHLY and CDR2 FYNNEI come from the germline V gene. V dropped 4 bases and J dropped 0 bases, with 13 bases sitting between them. CDR3 nucleotide sequence: TGTGCCAGCAGTGTGGGGCAGGGTAGCTCCTACGAGCAGTACTTC. Translating gives CASSVGQGSSYEQYF.

The V call is TRBV9, the J call TRBJ2-2; D uncertain. The germline V gene has CDR1 SGDLS and CDR2 YYNGEE. The CDR3 has 14 residues. Trimming cost V 0 bases and J 6 bases, with 9 bases left between them. CDR3 sequence: CASSVDRTPGELFF. The CDR3 bases are TGTGCCAGCAGCGTAGATAGGACCCCCGGGGAGCTGTTTTTT.

About this clone: The sample holds other DNA sequences that translate to the same CDR3. J is TRBJ2-7 and V is TRBV3-1 (or the pseudogene TRBV3-2); D ambiguous. V gave up 3 bases and J gave up 0 bases, with 6 bases separating them. This CDR3 region has 13 residues. The V gene's germline CDR1 is LGHDT and CDR2 YNNKEL (reference sequence). The CDR3 DNA sequence: TGTGCCAGCAGCCACAGAGTCTCCTACGAGCAGTACTTC. This sequence encodes CASSHRVSYEQYF.

The J gene is TRBJ2-2, the V gene TRBV28; the match to TRBD2 covers 7 bases. CDR1 MDHEN and CDR2 SYDVKM come from the germline V gene. The J segment lost 1 base and the V segment lost 7 bases, leaving 9 bases of the junction unmatched. There are 16 residues in the CDR3. In DNA form, the CDR3 reads TGTGCCAGCACCGCACCGGGACTAAGGAACACCGGGGAGCTGTTTTTT. Translated: CASTAPGLRNTGELFF.